Below, 30 T cell receptor beta chains from the same sample are listed, as sequenced in a study of T cells after yellow fever vaccination. TCRdb itself ran the 5' RACE reads through MiXCR, one entry per CDR3 protein. The sample lists a few hundred thousand distinct CDR3 sequences; more than 3% were seen once. The input for sequencing was CD4+ T cells sorted from PBMCs, taken 10 days after the yellow fever booster vaccination. These receptors were obtained from a man between 18 and 29 years old who received the YFV17D yellow fever vaccine.

This clonotype showed up many times. The chain carries TRBV5-1 and TRBJ2-2; D uncertain. Germline V CDR1 and CDR2: SGHRS, YFSETQ. Trimming took 0 bases from V and 6 from J, leaving 12 bases between them. The CDR3 runs to 15 residues. CDR3 sequence reads: CASSLARLPPGELFF. The CDR3 region has the DNA TGCGCCAGCAGCTTGGCCCGGCTTCCCCCCGGGGAGCTGTTTTTT.

The chain carries TRBV24-1 and TRBJ2-3; TRBD1 matches at 7 bases. V was clipped by 9 bases and J by 2 bases; unmatched bases: 7. This CDR3 comprises 14 residues. Germline loops: CDR1 KGHDR, CDR2 SFDVKD. Here the CDR3 reads CATAGTENTDTQYF. CDR3 coding DNA: TGTGCCACCGCTGGGACAGAAAACACAGATACGCAGTATTTT.

The chain joins TRBV7-2 to TRBJ1-5; 7 bases match TRBD1. The CDR3 sequence is 14 residues long. Germline assignment: CDR1 SGHTA and CDR2 FQGNSA. V shed 5 bases and J 9 bases; nucleotides not matched to a gene: 10. Here the CDR3 DNA reads TGTGCCAGCAGCCTCGAGGGGGCGAGGCGGCCCCAGCATTTT. Its translation is CASSLEGARRPQHF.

This clonotype showed up just a few times. J is TRBJ1-4 and V is TRBV7-9; D is undetermined. V was clipped by 5 bases and J by 0 bases, with 13 bases between them. Germline V CDR1 and CDR2: SEHNR, FQNEAQ (reference sequence). CDR3 size: 16 residues. The CDR3 coding sequence is TGTGCCAGCAGCCCGGGTCTCGAGCCAACTAATGAAAAACTGTTTTTT. Its protein product is CASSPGLEPTNEKLFF. The complete variable domain, with remaining parts taken from reference TRBV7-9 and TRBJ1-4, reads DTGVSQNPRHKITKRGQNVTFRCDPISEHNRLYWYRQTLGQGPEFLTYFQNEAQLEKSRLLSDRFSAERPKGSFSTLEIQRTEQGDSAMYLCASSPGLEPTNEKLFFGSGTQLSVL.

The rearrangement links TRBV18 to TRBJ1-1; D may be TRBD1 (6 bases). The CDR3 extends over 13 amino acids. V dropped 6 bases and J dropped 3 bases, with 11 bases sitting between them. Germline assignment: CDR1 KGHSH and CDR2 LQKENI. The CDR3 loop reads CASSPGEDTEAFF. CDR3 DNA: TGTGCCAGCTCCCCAGGGGAGGACACTGAAGCTTTCTTT.

There are many counts of this clonotype. The chain is built from TRBV12-3 or TRBV12-4 and TRBJ2-2; TRBD1 agrees at 9 bases. With 1 base clipped from V and 1 base from J, the junction kept 1 base outside the gene matches. The CDR3 spans 16 residues. CDR3 loop: CASSLGQGVNTGELFF. DNA of the CDR3: TGTGCCAGCAGTTTAGGACAGGGGGTGAACACCGGGGAGCTGTTTTTT.

This clonotype was detected ten times or more. In DNA, the CDR3 is TGTGCCAGCAGTTCCCCCCGGGACGGGGACTATGGCTACACCTTC. Its protein is CASSSPRDGDYGYTF. The chain is built from TRBV27 and TRBJ1-2; maybe TRBD1 (5 bases). The germline gives CDR1 MNHEY, CDR2 SMNVEV (reference sequence). Trimming stripped 4 bases from V and 3 bases from J, with 15 bases between. The CDR3 runs 15 residues.

In this sample, this clonotype turned up many times. The genes are TRBV5-1 and TRBJ2-3, with D uncertain. V lost 0 bases to trimming and J lost 6 bases, with 8 bases between them. The CDR3 consists of 13 residues. Germline V CDR1 and CDR2: SGHRS, YFSETQ. The CDR3 protein is CASSLEPIDTQYF. The CDR3 region has the DNA TGCGCCAGCAGCTTGGAACCCATCGATACGCAGTATTTT.

There are many counts of this clonotype. The chain links TRBV29-1 to TRBJ2-1, with 8 bases aligning to TRBD1. Germline trimming cut 2 bases from V and 12 bases from J; bases unmatched to any gene: 3. The CDR3 spans 11 residues. Per germline, CDR1 SQVTM and CDR2 ANQGSEA. The DNA for the CDR3 is TGCAGCGTTGAAACAGGGGGTGGGCAGTTCTTC. Translation: CSVETGGGQFF.

This clonotype showed up just a few times. The genes are TRBV5-1 and TRBJ1-1; D not certain. Per the germline V gene, CDR1 is SGHRS and CDR2 is YFSETQ. The CDR3 extends over 14 amino acids. V was cut by 5 bases and J by 5 bases, with 16 bases left in between. Written as DNA, the CDR3 is TGCGCCAGCAGTGCTGGCCAGGTGAGGACTGAAGCTTTCTTT. This encodes CASSAGQVRTEAFF.

This clonotype was detected many times. The rearrangement joins TRBV2 to TRBJ2-5, with D possibly being TRBD2 (6 bases). The CDR3 runs to 13 residues. The germline V gene has CDR1 SNHLY and CDR2 FYNNEI. Between the trimmed V and J ends, which lost 1 base and 4 bases, there was a span of 7 bases. CDR3 sequence (DNA): TGTGCCAGCAGTGAAGTTAGCGGAGAGACCCAGTACTTC. Its translation is CASSEVSGETQYF.

The V gene is TRBV14, the J gene TRBJ2-2, with D perhaps TRBD2 (6 bases). The ends were cut back, 1 base at V and 3 bases at J, with 15 bases in the middle. CDR1 is SGHDN and CDR2 is FVKESK in the germline V gene. This CDR3 is built from 17 residues. Here the CDR3 DNA reads TGTGCCAGCAGCCAAGGGCCCTTATCGGGGGACACCGGGGAGCTGTTTTTT. This encodes CASSQGPLSGDTGELFF.

A note on this clonotype: The junction shows a germline mismatch at one end, possibly a read error. The V call is TRBV7-7, the J call TRBJ2-3, with a weak D call TRBD1 (6 bases). The CDR3 runs 15 residues. The germline CDR1 and CDR2 sequences are SSHAT and FNYEAQ (reference sequence). In DNA form, the CDR3 reads TGTGCTAGCAGCTTAGCAGGGGTGGGCACAGATACGCAGTATTTT. Encoded protein: CASSLAGVGTDTQYF.

In its sample, this clonotype was seen a few times. J is TRBJ1-5 and V is TRBV14; perhaps TRBD1 as D (6 bases). From germline, CDR1 is SGHDN and CDR2 FVKESK. The CDR3 runs to 16 residues. V was shortened by 0 bases and J by 0 bases, with 9 bases between the two germline ends. CDR3 loop: CASSQDRGYSNQPQHF. CDR3 DNA sequence: TGTGCCAGCAGCCAAGACAGGGGATATAGCAATCAGCCCCAGCATTTT. Using reference TRBV14 and TRBJ1-5 for the parts outside the CDR3, the full variable domain is EAGVTQFPSHSVIEKGQTVTLRCDPISGHDNLYWYRRVMGKEIKFLLHFVKESKQDESGMPNNRFLAERTGGTYSTLKVQPAELEDSGVYFCASSQDRGYSNQPQHFGDGTRLSIL.

In its sample, this clonotype was seen a few times. This chain links TRBV18 with TRBJ2-6; D is uncertain. Germline lookup yields CDR1 KGHSH and CDR2 LQKENI. The CDR3 spans 16 residues. With 3 bases removed from V and 0 bases from J, the gap between germline ends came to 9 bases. The CDR3 spells CASSPRSNSGANVLTF. Here the CDR3 DNA reads TGTGCCAGCTCACCTCGGTCAAACTCTGGGGCCAACGTCCTGACTTTC.

This clonotype was detected many times. The genes are TRBV5-6 and TRBJ2-3, with 12 nucleotides matching TRBD2. The germline V gene encodes CDR1 SGHDT and CDR2 YYEEEE. This CDR3 comprises 15 residues. Trimming cost V 3 bases and J 2 bases; bases outside gene matches: 1. The CDR3: CASSSSGGATDTQYF. CDR3 DNA: TGTGCCAGCAGCTCTAGCGGGGGGGCCACAGATACGCAGTATTTT.

There are many counts of this clonotype. The chain uses TRBV20-1 and TRBJ1-2; 7 bases are a match to TRBD1. The CDR3 consists of 14 residues. Germline CDR1 is DFQATT and CDR2 is SNEGSKA (reference sequence). V was clipped by 2 bases and J by 4 bases; unmatched bases: 7. The CDR3 spells CSARLQGLPYGYTF. The CDR3 bases are TGCAGTGCTAGACTACAGGGGTTACCCTATGGCTACACCTTC.

Ten or more counts support this clonotype. V and J are TRBV6-1 and TRBJ2-7; D is perhaps TRBD2 (5 bases). The CDR3 consists of 14 residues. Looked up from germline, CDR1 is MNHNS and CDR2 is SASEGT. Between the trimmed V and J ends, which lost 1 base and 2 bases, there was a span of 9 bases. The CDR3 is CASSEGGLPYEQYV. The CDR3 bases are TGTGCCAGCAGTGAAGGCGGACTGCCCTACGAGCAGTACGTC.

This clonotype was picked up many times. The chain joins TRBV30 to TRBJ2-4; weak D call: TRBD2 (5 bases). V lost 1 base, J lost 9 bases, and 13 bases lay in between. This CDR3 region has 13 residues. Germline CDR1 GTSNPN, CDR2 SVGIG (reference sequence). The CDR3 DNA sequence: TGTGCCTGGAGTGCTCGGGGAAGAAGCATTCAGTACTTC. Amino acids: CAWSARGRSIQYF.

The rearrangement joins TRBV5-1 to TRBJ1-5; TRBD1 agrees at 7 bases. The CDR3 runs to 14 residues. Trimming took 0 bases from V and 7 from J; bases not matched to a gene: 4. In germline, CDR1 is SGHRS, CDR2 YFSETQ. In nucleotides, the CDR3 is TGCGCCAGCAGCTTGGATCCAGGGGGGCAGCCCCAGCATTTT. Translation: CASSLDPGGQPQHF.

This clonotype was detected ten times or more. The V call is TRBV5-1, the J call TRBJ2-7, with 7 bases matching TRBD2. J gave up 8 bases and V 0 bases, and 14 bases lay outside the gene matches. CDR3 length equals 16 residues. Germline V CDR1 and CDR2: SGHRS, YFSETQ. As DNA, the CDR3 is TGCGCCAGCAGCTTGGTTCTAGCGGCGGGACCTACGAAGCAGTACTTC. Translated: CASSLVLAAGPTKQYF. The whole variable domain, filled in from reference TRBV5-1 and TRBJ2-7, reads KAGVTQTPRYLIKTRGQQVTLSCSPISGHRSVSWYQQTPGQGLQFLFEYFSETQRNKGNFPGRFSGRQFSNSRSEMNVSTLELGDSALYLCASSLVLAAGPTKQYFGPGTRLTVT.

Ten or more counts support this clonotype. The genes are TRBV3-2 and TRBJ2-4; the tabulated D call, TRBD1, remains unverified against the DNA. TRBV3-2 is annotated as a pseudogene. This CDR3 region has 15 residues. CDR3 in DNA: TGTGCCAGCAGCCAAGTCCGGGACAGGGCGAACATTCAGTACTTC. Protein sequence: CASSQVRDRANIQYF.

CDR3 nucleotides: TGTGCCAGCAGTACTCGACAGGGGCGAGAGACCCAGTACTTC. The encoded protein is CASSTRQGRETQYF. J is TRBJ2-5 and V is TRBV6-1; the match to TRBD1 covers 8 bases. The CDR3 runs 14 residues. The V gene end was trimmed by 5 bases and the J gene end by 4 bases; junction bases not matched to a gene: 6. Germline CDR1 MNHNS, CDR2 SASEGT.

This clonotype was seen more than once but under ten times. CDR3 sequence reads: CASSFDALGPGVDTQYF. The DNA of the CDR3 is TGTGCCAGCAGCTTCGACGCCCTAGGTCCCGGGGTAGATACGCAGTATTTT. The chain links TRBV7-9 to TRBJ2-3, with D perhaps TRBD2 (5 bases). Germline CDR1 is SEHNR and CDR2 is FQNEAQ (reference sequence). The CDR3 loop spans 17 amino acids. V was shortened by 3 bases and J by 5 bases, with 21 bases between the two germline ends.

The table lists this clonotype with many counts. The chain recombines TRBV5-1 with TRBJ2-3; D gene uncertain. The CDR3 has 13 amino acids. Germline assignment: CDR1 SGHRS and CDR2 YFSETQ. V lost 7 bases to trimming and J lost 2 bases, with 11 bases between them. CDR3 DNA sequence: TGCGCCAGCGGGCAGGAGACCACAGATACGCAGTATTTT. Its translation is CASGQETTDTQYF.

The chain employs TRBV21-1 and TRBJ2-1; the table names TRBD1, a call not compared with the DNA. TRBV21-1 is flagged as a pseudogene. The CDR3 consists of 14 residues. CDR3 in amino acids: CASSKGQGEDEQFF. The CDR3 DNA reads as TGTGCCAGCAGCAAGGGACAGGGGGAGGATGAGCAGTTCTTC.

This clonotype has a handful of counts. V gene TRBV2 combines with J gene TRBJ2-2; D is uncertain. This CDR3 is 11 amino acids long. Deletions cut 6 bases from V and 5 bases from J, with 4 bases between. CDR1 and CDR2 from the germline V gene are SNHLY and FYNNEI. Here the CDR3 DNA reads TGTGCCAGCAGCCAAACCGGGGAGCTGTTTTTT. It codes for CASSQTGELFF. The variable domain in full, with the rest retrieved from reference TRBV2 and TRBJ2-2, is EPEVTQTPSHQVTQMGQEVILRCVPISNHLYFYWYRQILGQKVEFLVSFYNNEISEKSEIFDDQFSVERPDGSNFTLKIRSTKLEDSAMYFCASSQTGELFFGEGSRLTVL.

The chain couples TRBV5-6 to TRBJ2-3; no reliable D call. The CDR3 sequence is 14 residues long. Germline assignment: CDR1 SGHDT and CDR2 YYEEEE. V lost 4 bases and J lost 3, with 12 bases in between. The CDR3 loop is CASSIEPGTDTQYF. CDR3 in DNA: TGTGCCAGCAGCATTGAGCCCGGGACAGATACGCAGTATTTT.

The rearrangement uses TRBV5-1 and TRBJ1-1; D unclear. The CDR3 is 16 residues long. Germline loops: CDR1 SGHRS, CDR2 YFSETQ. With 1 base removed from V and 0 bases from J, the gap between germline ends came to 13 bases. CDR3 bases: TGCGCCAGCAGCTTGATCCCGATTCAAATGAACACTGAAGCTTTCTTT. This gives the protein CASSLIPIQMNTEAFF.

This clonotype came up many times. CDR3 DNA: TGTGCCAGCAGTTTAGTTGACAGGGGGAGAGGCCCCCTCCACTTT. It translates to CASSLVDRGRGPLHF. V is TRBV27 and J is TRBJ1-6; 9 bases are a match to TRBD1. V was clipped by 2 bases and J by 13 bases; unmatched bases: 9. Germline V CDR1 and CDR2: MNHEY, SMNVEV (reference sequence). This CDR3 has 15 amino acids.